This T cell receptor (beta chain) was profiled in a study of T cells and copy number aberrations in small-cell lung cancer. Donors were all either smokers or heavy second-hand smokers. Data came from immunoSEQ multiplex PCR; TCRdb stores just in-frame clones and leaves some out. There are over 6,000 clones in the sample; 65% to 85% occur only once, and 8.8% lies in the top ten. The CDR3 runs to 15 residues. Germline V gene lookup returns CDR1 SGHNT and CDR2 YYREEE (reference sequence). This clonotype originated in a man aged 45-65 years with small cell lung cancer. Sequenced sample: tumor tissue. The chain has TRBV5-4 and TRBJ2-5, with 9 nucleotides matching TRBD1. The DNA end favors TRBJ2-7, so the J call may be wrong. CDR3 amino acids: CASRPWGQGHYEQYF. As DNA, the CDR3 is TGTGCCAGCAGGCCTTGGGGACAGGGCCACTACGAGCAGTACTTC.